This entry describes one T cell receptor (beta chain). Its binding antigen is unknown. Qualities for individual bases were not recorded, and no much larger clone is one base off. In the paper's terms, the treatment or condition label means: in vitro stimulation with specific CMV peptide epitopes to enrich CMV-specific T cells. Deletion took 5 bases off V and 5 bases off J, with a span of 19 bases between the germline ends. The germline V gene (reference sequence) provides CDR1 DFQATT and CDR2 SNEGSKA. The CDR3 goes from the cysteine to the phenylalanine over 14 residues. The retained sequence is limited to the CDR3, 42 bases, with the frame set at the first base. The listed sequencing device is Illumina HiSeq 1500. The raw public reads went through TCRdb reprocessing: fastp at Q25, MiXCR clone calling, in-frame beta chains kept. Entries that share a CDR3 protein sequence are merged under the most common genes and DNA. The sample table holds 700,000 to 850,000 distinct CDR3 sequences, of which less than 35% were seen once. 9.5% to 15% of the sample is taken by the ten largest.

These data originate in a study of T cell repertoires in cytomegalovirus infection (dated by TCRdb to the late 2010s). Notes on the research overall: Alongside well-studied HLA-B-restricted epitopes, the peptide stimulations were aimed at recently identified HLA-C-restricted CMV epitopes, whose presentation resists viral immunomodulation. Donor HLA type was relevant to the analysis, as public TCR beta signatures indicated carriage of CMV infection together with the matching HLA type.

Paper-wide results and their limitations: The ex vivo response was dominated by HLA-C-restricted CMV-specific TCR beta clonotypes, which also provided the single most frequent clonotype in two of eight donors. Carriers of CMV infection plus the relevant HLA type were discriminated by the cumulative frequency of public TCR beta family members in the study cohort and in an independent roughly 380-donor cohort.

The sequencing here drew on cultured CD8+ T cells from PBMCs, taken from culture after CMV antigen stimulation. The receptor's source is a human donor in good health (CMV status not recorded). Some clones in this sample may be carry-over from other donors' samples. The chain is made from TRBV20-1 and TRBJ2-7, and the D gene may be TRBD1, 5 bases matching. CDR3 loop: CSAPAQGKTHEQYF. At the DNA level, the sequence is TGCAGTGCTCCGGCCCAGGGTAAGACCCACGAGCAGTACTTC.